One T cell receptor (beta chain) is described in this entry. Its specificity is not known. This sample stems from a study of cytomegalovirus exposure and HLA in healthy donors. For the study at large: The 120 validation repertoires were produced on the same platform as the 670 or so repertoires of the first cohort. This was reported in a later analysis.

CDR3 size: 15 residues. V lost 4 bases and J lost 7, with 14 bases in between. The germline gives CDR1 MNHNY, CDR2 SVGAGI (reference sequence). The protocol was immunoSEQ multiplex PCR, while the TCRdb copy is restricted to in-frame clones and leaves out a portion. The table records 100,000 to 120,000 clones, approximately 85% of them present only once. Study outcomes and limitations: The authors confirmed in vitro that three CMV-associated chains were specific for CMV antigens.

Sequenced input: PBMCs. This chain links TRBV6-6 with TRBJ1-6; TRBD1 might be the D (6 bases). This clonotype was sampled from a woman aged 18-35 years in good health and CMV-seronegative. The CDR3 DNA follows: TGTGCCAGCAGTTCCTCACGACAGGAGAATTCACCCCTCCACTTT. Translating gives CASSSSRQENSPLHF.